Listed below are T cell receptor beta chains from one sample, sequenced in a study of blood T cell repertoires in COVID-19. This table comes from immunoSEQ multiplex PCR, and its TCRdb copy is limited to in-frame clones, with some not included. The sample holds hundreds of thousands of clones; about 90% are singletons and the top ten take about 3.3%. Material for sequencing was PBMCs or T cells enriched from blood (not recorded which). Source of these receptors: a woman aged 40 to 50 with acute COVID-19. Each CDR3 is given with its conserved first and last residue. A D gene is named only where the DNA matches it firmly. Size is omitted from some rows. Given values are once, few, many or a class for expanded clones.

clone size,V gene,J gene,D gene,CDR3 length,CDR3 protein,CDR3 DNA
once,TRBV2,TRBJ2-1,.,10,CASSVYEQFF,TGTGCCAGCAGCGTGTATGAGCAGTTCTTC
.,TRBV5-1,TRBJ2-3,.,15,CASRTSGSRGDTQYF,TGCGCCAGCAGGACTAGTGGGTCGCGGGGAGATACGCAGTATTTT
few,TRBV5-1,TRBJ2-7,.,15,CASSLEAGSSYEQYF,TGCGCCAGCAGCTTGGAGGCGGGAAGCTCCTACGAGCAGTACTTC
few,TRBV18,TRBJ2-3,TRBD2,17,CASSWGLAMGSTDTQYF,TGTGCCAGCTCATGGGGACTAGCTATGGGAAGCACAGATACGCAGTATTTT
.,TRBV2,TRBJ1-4,.,15,CASNQQGPTNEKLFF,TGTGCCAGCAACCAACAGGGTCCAACTAATGAAAAACTGTTTTTT
once,TRBV5-8,TRBJ1-3,.,16,CASSLEDRYSGNTIYF,TGTGCCAGCAGCTTAGAAGACAGATACTCTGGAAACACCATATATTTT
.,TRBV19,TRBJ2-7,TRBD2,14,CASSSGLAGGEQYF,TGTGCCAGTAGTTCGGGACTAGCGGGAGGCGAGCAGTACTTC
.,TRBV27,TRBJ2-2,.,17,CASSLAATLINTGELFF,TGTGCCAGCAGTTTGGCGGCTACTCTAATCAACACCGGGGAGCTGTTTTTT
.,TRBV6-5,TRBJ1-1,.,16,CASSYSEAGVDTEAFF,TGTGCCAGCAGTTACTCGGAGGCAGGGGTAGACACTGAAGCTTTCTTT
.,TRBV9,TRBJ2-1,TRBD2,17,CASSPPGTSGRGGEQFF,TGTGCCAGCAGCCCCCCCGGGACTAGCGGGAGGGGGGGTGAGCAGTTCTTC
.,TRBV5-1,TRBJ1-2,.,11,CASNDGDGYTF,TGCGCCAGCAACGACGGAGATGGCTACACCTTC
.,TRBV29-1,TRBJ1-2,.,13,CSDRQIATYGYTF,TGCAGCGATAGACAGATTGCTACCTATGGCTACACCTTC
.,TRBV6-5,TRBJ1-2,TRBD1,15,CASSYKQGAGYGYTF,TGTGCCAGCAGTTACAAGCAGGGGGCGGGCTATGGCTACACCTTC
.,TRBV11-3,TRBJ2-5,.,13,CASSLVGGETQYF,TGTGCCAGCAGCTTAGTAGGAGGAGAGACCCAGTACTTC
.,TRBV5-4,TRBJ2-3,.,13,CAIEARGTDTQYF,TGTGCCATCGAAGCACGGGGCACAGATACGCAGTATTTT
.,TRBV7-5,TRBJ2-3,.,17,CVRSQRPSGRLTDTQYF,TGTGTCAGAAGCCAGCGCCCTAGCGGGAGACTGACAGATACGCAGTATTTT
.,TRBV19,TRBJ2-7,TRBD2,15,CASSIVGGSANEQYF,TGTGCCAGTAGTATAGTTGGCGGGAGTGCCAACGAGCAGTACTTC
.,TRBV6-5,TRBJ1-5,TRBD1,14,CASSRGQGREPQHF,TGTGCCAGCAGCCGTGGACAGGGGCGGGAGCCCCAGCATTTT
.,TRBV5-6,TRBJ2-5,.,13,CASSFGLAETQYF,TGTGCCAGCAGCTTTGGGCTAGCGGAGACCCAGTACTTC
.,TRBV5-1,TRBJ1-1,.,13,CASSLAGITEAFF,TGCGCCAGCAGCTTGGCAGGAATCACTGAAGCTTTCTTT
.,TRBV6-5,TRBJ1-5,.,13,CASRTDSNQPQHF,TGTGCCAGCAGGACAGATAGCAATCAGCCCCAGCATTTT
.,TRBV7-3,TRBJ2-1,TRBD2,16,CASSLKAVAGYNEQFF,TGTGCCAGCAGCTTAAAGGCCGTAGCGGGCTACAATGAGCAGTTCTTC